These 10 T cell receptor beta chains came from one sample sequenced in a study of T cell responses to AZD1222 COVID-19 vaccine. Sequencing was performed with immunoSEQ multiplex PCR; in TCRdb, only in-frame clones are kept and a portion is missing. The profile shows about 110,000 clones, around 90% of them singletons. The sequencing used peripheral blood, collected 28 days after the second AZD1222 dose. These receptors came from an adult who received the AZD1222 COVID-19 vaccine.

The chain links TRBV27 to TRBJ1-6; D unresolved. The CDR3 length is 13 residues. Looked up from germline, CDR1 is MNHEY and CDR2 is SMNVEV (reference sequence). V was clipped by 8 bases and J by 5 bases, with 10 bases between them. CDR3 nucleotide sequence: TGTGCCAGCGGGCGTTGGGATAATTCACCCCTCCACTTT. This codes for CASGRWDNSPLHF.

The rearrangement joins TRBV3-1 (or the pseudogene TRBV3-2) to TRBJ1-1; D is unresolved. Trimming removed 1 base from V and 8 bases from J, with 8 bases in between. This CDR3 has 12 amino acids. Germline V gene lookup returns CDR1 LGHDT and CDR2 YNNKEL (reference sequence). CDR3 sequence: CASSQGRFEAFF. For the CDR3, the DNA is TGTGCCAGCAGCCAAGGACGGTTCGAAGCTTTCTTT.

The CDR3 loop is CASSLGTGSYNEQFF. The CDR3 DNA follows: TGTGCCAGCAGCCTCGGGACAGGCTCTTACAATGAGCAGTTCTTC. V and J are TRBV7-2 and TRBJ2-1, with 8 bases that match TRBD1. Germline assignment: CDR1 SGHTA and CDR2 FQGNSA. The CDR3 consists of 15 residues. V was clipped by 5 bases and J by 4 bases; unmatched bases: 7.

V gene TRBV3-1 (or the pseudogene TRBV3-2) combines with J gene TRBJ1-4; TRBD1 might be the D (5 bases). V lost 1 base and J 7 bases, leaving 10 bases between the germline ends. CDR3 length: 14 amino acids. From germline, CDR1 is LGHDT and CDR2 YNNKEL (reference sequence). For the CDR3, the DNA is TGTGCCAGCAGCCAAGCCCAGGGTCTTGAAAAACTGTTTTTT. Its translation: CASSQAQGLEKLFF.

V is TRBV9 and J is TRBJ2-2; 10 bases fit TRBD2. The CDR3 sequence is 14 residues long. Germline CDR1 SGDLS, CDR2 YYNGEE. Trimming at V came to 6 bases and at J to 8 bases, leaving 7 bases not matched to a gene. As DNA, the CDR3 is TGTGCCAGCACCCCAGCGGGGGGGGCTGGGGAGCTGTTTTTT. Translating it yields CASTPAGGAGELFF.

The chain employs TRBV15 and TRBJ1-1, with D possibly TRBD1 on 5 matching bases. The length of the CDR3 is 16 residues. CDR1 and CDR2 from the germline V gene are LNHNV and YYDKDF (reference sequence). The V end was cut by 0 bases, the J end by 1 base, with 12 bases between. CDR3 in DNA: TGTGCCACCAGCAGAGATCTGGGGGGATGGAACACTGAAGCTTTCTTT. This encodes CATSRDLGGWNTEAFF.

This chain links TRBV7-3 with TRBJ2-2; TRBD2 aligns across 12 bases. Trimming removed 5 bases from V and 5 bases from J; junction bases left unmatched: 6. Germline V gene data show CDR1 as SGHTA and CDR2 as FQGTGA. The CDR3 is 16 amino acids. Written as DNA, the CDR3 is TGTGCCAGCAGCGAAATTCTAGCGGGAGGGACCGGGGAGCTGTTTTTT. It translates to CASSEILAGGTGELFF.

CDR3 sequence: CASSSGTSGLYEQYF. The CDR3 nucleotides read TGTGCCAGCAGCTCAGGGACTAGCGGACTCTACGAGCAGTACTTC. The genes are TRBV11-2 and TRBJ2-7; TRBD2 aligns across 11 bases. The V segment lost 4 bases and the J segment 3 bases; nucleotides outside the gene matches: 5. Germline assignment: CDR1 SGHAT and CDR2 FQNNGV. CDR3 size: 15 residues.

The genes are TRBV4-1 and TRBJ2-4; TRBD2 matches 8 bases. Per the germline V gene, CDR1 is MGHRA and CDR2 is YSYEKL. The V and J ends lost 2 bases and 6 bases, in that order; junction bases with no gene match: 12. The CDR3 contains 17 residues. In DNA form, the CDR3 reads TGCGCCAGCAGCCAACTAACCGGGGGGGAAACGGGAAACATTCAGTACTTC. Translated: CASSQLTGGETGNIQYF.

The chain is built from TRBV5-1 and TRBJ1-4; possible D gene TRBD1, 6 bases. This CDR3 contains 15 residues. Germline assignment: CDR1 SGHRS and CDR2 YFSETQ. Trimming cost V 4 bases and J 5 bases, with 15 bases left between them. The CDR3 DNA follows: TGCGCCAGCAGCCAGCCGGACAGCCACAATGAAAAACTGTTTTTT. This codes for CASSQPDSHNEKLFF.